This TCR beta chain was documented in a study of cytomegalovirus exposure and HLA in healthy donors. The study's findings and limits: A later analysis showed TCR association rates differing by HLA locus, peaking at DRB1 and lowest at HLA-C. A missense variant in DCLRE1C was later tied to TCR beta V- and J-gene trimming.

The CDR3 covers 14 residues. V was cut by 6 bases and J by 0 bases, with 6 bases left in between. Germline V lookup: CDR1 MGHDK, CDR2 SYGVNS. It was with 60 Vbeta and 13 Jbeta primers that the PCR ran. Method: immunoSEQ multiplex PCR; TCRdb's copy keeps in-frame clones and lacks some. The data contain some 170,000 clones, about 9% of them singletons. Comment on this clone: Antigen: not known.

This chain links TRBV25-1 with TRBJ1-6; D call uncertain. This receptor was obtained from a woman aged 25 to 39 in good health and CMV-seropositive. Input material: PBMCs. CDR3 amino acids: CASRASSYNSPLHF. The DNA of the CDR3 is TGTGCCAGCAGGGCCTCCTCCTATAATTCACCCCTCCACTTT.